What follows is one TCR beta chain and its context. The sample originates from a study of blood T cell repertoires in COVID-19. Study at large: Samples representing acute and convalescent COVID-19 were sourced from the United States, Italy and Spain. T cells, B-cell-depleted T cells, or PBMCs supplied cDNA or gDNA.

In the original workflow: Reference gene primer amplification in the assay estimated nucleated cell counts. The repertoire was sequenced with immunoSEQ multiplex PCR; TCRdb's copy has only in-frame clones and lacks some. That table furnishes V, J and clone size, whereas the DNA furnished D and trimming. The table lists 70,000 to 95,000 clones, about 90% of them singletons. V lost 3 bases and J 5 bases, leaving 7 bases between the germline ends. The CDR3 contains 12 residues. CDR1 and CDR2 from the germline V gene are LGHDT and YNNKEL (reference sequence). This TCR was recovered from a woman in her seventies with acute or convalescent COVID-19. V is TRBV3-1 (or the pseudogene TRBV3-2) and J is TRBJ1-1; D unresolved. Sequencing input: peripheral blood. The CDR3 nucleotides read TGTGCCAGCAGCCACCTGAGTACTGAAGCTTTCTTT. Residues: CASSHLSTEAFF.